A single sample is the source of the 4 T cell receptor beta chains below, sequenced in a study of CD4 and CD8 cells across lung adenocarcinoma regions. TCRdb re-analysed the PCR reads in MiXCR, keeping a single row per CDR3 protein. The table has about 25,000 distinct CDR3 sequences, around 56% seen once. The sample was CD8+ T cells from the center of a lung tumor. Every receptor here comes from a male donor with lung adenocarcinoma. The CD4 and CD8 labels of this study may be unreliable.

This clonotype has a count of ten or more. The chain is built from TRBV10-3 and TRBJ2-1, with 14 bases lining up with TRBD2. The length of the CDR3 is 17 residues. Germline V gene sequence: CDR1 ENHRY, CDR2 SYGVKD. J lost 8 bases, V lost 3 bases, and 9 bases had no gene match. CDR3 region: CAISDLPGTSGSDEQFF. The CDR3 DNA follows: TGTGCCATCAGTGATTTACCCGGGACTAGCGGGAGCGATGAGCAGTTCTTC.

The chain's CDR3 is CASSDSMTGSFCAGNTIYF. The CDR3, as DNA: TGTGCCAGCAGTGACTCGATGACAGGGAGTTTCTGTGCTGGAAACACCATATATTTT. The chain links TRBV6-4 to TRBJ1-3, with TRBD1 matching over 7 bases. The CDR3 is 19 residues long. With 0 bases clipped from V and 2 bases from J, the junction kept 13 bases outside the gene matches. Germline V lookup: CDR1 MRHNA, CDR2 SNTAGT.

V is TRBV6-1 and J is TRBJ2-5, with D possibly being TRBD2 (6 bases). The CDR3 covers 14 residues. V was clipped by 3 bases and J by 5 bases, with 13 bases between them. CDR1 MNHNS and CDR2 SASEGT come from the germline V gene. The CDR3 protein is CASSDWGRSETQYF. The DNA for the CDR3 is TGTGCCAGCAGTGATTGGGGGAGGTCGGAGACCCAGTACTTC.

V gene TRBV7-6 combines with J gene TRBJ2-5; maybe TRBD2 (6 bases). This CDR3 spans 13 amino acids. Germline CDR1 and CDR2: SGHVS and FNYEAQ. Trimming stripped 1 base from V and 7 bases from J, with 10 bases between. CDR3 nucleotides: TGTGCCAGCAGCTTAGAGGGACTGGGGACCCAGTACTTC. Translated: CASSLEGLGTQYF.